One and the same sample provided the 18 T cell receptor beta chains below, sequenced in a study of regulatory T cells in long-lasting Graves disease (dated by TCRdb to the early 2020s). Receptor libraries were prepared by multiplex PCR. The sequencer was an Illumina HiSeq 4000. To build TCR beta libraries, CDR3 regions were amplified by Arm-PCR using iRepertoire HTBI primers. TCRdb took the public reads, trimmed them with fastp at Q25, ran MiXCR for clone calling and kept in-frame beta chains. Rows matching on CDR3 protein sequence are summarized as one entry with the most common DNA and genes. For this sample the table gives roughly 500,000 distinct CDR3 sequences, of which roughly 14% were detected only once. Of the sample, roughly a tenth is held by the ten largest clones. What this sample's time point label stands for: newly diagnosed GD, antithyroid drugs for less than 3 months. For both TCR sequencing and RNA sequencing, RNA was extracted from PBMCs in TRIzol.

Another study also made use of these data, one on T cells in Graves' hyperthyroidism and ophthalmopathy.

The sequences come from peripheral blood mononuclear cells (PBMCs), collected at new diagnosis, from a patient treated with antithyroid drugs. The receptors stem from a man younger than 45 with Graves disease. Donor details come from another sample of the same person, matched by shared clones.

The chain is built from TRBV7-2 and TRBJ1-2; D is possibly TRBD1 (6 bases). Germline CDR1 SGHTA, CDR2 FQGNSA. The CDR3 is 16 amino acids. Trimming took 0 bases from V and 0 from J, leaving 11 bases between them. The CDR3 bases are TGTGCCAGCAGCTTAGCCGACAGGACAGCTAACTATGGCTACACCTTC. Translation gives CASSLADRTANYGYTF.

This clonotype has more than one count but fewer than ten. V and J are TRBV6-2 or TRBV6-3 and TRBJ2-3; TRBD2 agrees at 14 bases. V lost 6 bases, J lost 9 bases, and 8 bases stayed unmatched. This CDR3 region has 15 residues. The germline CDR1 and CDR2 sequences are MNHEY and SVGEGT. CDR3 amino acids: CASSLTSGGEGTQYF. The CDR3 nucleotides read TGTGCCAGCAGCTTGACTAGCGGGGGGGAAGGGACGCAGTATTTT.

This clonotype came up many times. The chain links TRBV30 to TRBJ2-3; D might be TRBD2 (6 bases). The CDR3 runs to 12 residues. From germline, CDR1 is GTSNPN and CDR2 SVGIG (reference sequence). The V end lost 4 bases, the J end lost 5 bases, and 10 bases lay between the germline ends. CDR3 sequence: CAWNTAGDTQYF. The CDR3 DNA reads as TGTGCCTGGAATACAGCGGGAGATACGCAGTATTTT.

V gene TRBV29-1 combines with J gene TRBJ1-5, with 9 bases matching TRBD1. The CDR3 has 13 amino acids. CDR1 is SQVTM and CDR2 is ANQGSEA in the germline V gene. Unmatched junction bases numbered 7, after V lost 7 bases and J lost 6 bases. CDR3 amino acids: CSAGGQGSQPQHF. CDR3 sequence (DNA): TGCAGCGCTGGGGGACAGGGTAGTCAGCCCCAGCATTTT.

This clonotype turned up a few times. The genes are TRBV15 and TRBJ1-3, with TRBD1 as a possible D gene (6 bases). The CDR3 runs 16 residues. Per the germline V gene, CDR1 is LNHNV and CDR2 is YYDKDF (reference sequence). The V end lost 0 bases, the J end lost 2 bases, and 11 bases lay between the germline ends. The CDR3 DNA is TGTGCCACCAGCAGAGATTCCGCAGGGGCTGGAAACACCATATATTTT. Amino acids: CATSRDSAGAGNTIYF.

The sample holds a few counts of this clonotype. The gene calls are TRBV6-5 and TRBJ2-3; TRBD2 matches 10 bases. The V segment lost 2 bases and the J segment 4 bases; nucleotides outside the gene matches: 9. The CDR3 extends over 17 amino acids. Germline V gene lookup returns CDR1 MNHEY and CDR2 SVGAGI. CDR3 in DNA: TGTGCCAGCAGTTACCCTAGCGGGAGCGCGGGGGCAGATACGCAGTATTTT. Translating gives CASSYPSGSAGADTQYF.

V usage is TRBV5-4 and J usage is TRBJ2-1; no reliable D call. The CDR3 sequence is 15 residues long. V was shortened by 0 bases and J by 4 bases, with 11 bases between the two germline ends. Germline-derived CDR1 and CDR2 are SGHNT and YYREEE (reference sequence). As DNA, the CDR3 is TGTGCCAGCAGCTTGGATCCACCACCATACAATGAGCAGTTCTTC. This sequence encodes CASSLDPPPYNEQFF.

Regarding this clonotype: A read error may account for a junction end that differs from germline. This chain joins TRBV18 and TRBJ2-1, with D unclear. The closer fit of TRBJ2-3 to the DNA end suggests the J call may be wrong. The CDR3 is made up of 13 amino acids. CDR1 KGHSH and CDR2 LQKENI come from the germline V gene. CDR3: CASSPPPADMQYF. The CDR3 DNA is TGTGCCAGCTCACCCCCCCCCGCAGATATGCAGTATTTT.

This clonotype was counted at least ten times. V and J are TRBV24-1 and TRBJ2-6; the D call may be TRBD1 or TRBD2 (7 bases each). Trimming took 9 bases from V and 0 from J, leaving 14 bases between them. This CDR3 region has 16 residues. Germline assignment: CDR1 KGHDR and CDR2 SFDVKD. The DNA for the CDR3 is TGTGCCACCGGGGGAGGGGGCCACTCTGGGGCCAACGTCCTGACTTTC. Its protein is CATGGGGHSGANVLTF.

Only a few counts were recorded for this clonotype. The rearrangement uses TRBV20-1 and TRBJ2-3; 9 bases align to TRBD2. Germline CDR1 reads DFQATT; CDR2 reads SNEGSKA (reference sequence). The CDR3 length is 13 residues. V shed 5 bases, J shed 4 bases, and the junction held 4 bases outside the gene matches. The CDR3 DNA is TGCAGTGCTGAAGCGGGAGGAGCAGATACGCAGTATTTT. Protein: CSAEAGGADTQYF.

This clonotype was seen repeatedly, ten times or more. The rearrangement joins TRBV6-1 to TRBJ1-5; 7 nucleotides line up with TRBD1. Germline loops: CDR1 MNHNS, CDR2 SASEGT. This CDR3 is built from 13 residues. After removal of 5 bases from V and 10 bases from J, the junction contained 8 bases not matched to a gene. The CDR3 region is CASSRTGANPQHF. DNA of the CDR3: TGTGCCAGCAGTCGAACAGGGGCTAATCCCCAGCATTTT.

The rearrangement uses TRBV5-1 and TRBJ2-7; 8 bases fit TRBD2. The CDR3 runs to 17 residues. Germline V CDR1 and CDR2: SGHRS, YFSETQ. V gave up 2 bases and J gave up 1 base; unmatched junction bases: 11. In nucleotides, the CDR3 is TGCGCCAGCAGCTTCCCTCCAGCGGGAGAATGGTCCTACGAGCAGTACTTC. It is translated as CASSFPPAGEWSYEQYF. The entire variable domain, with the rest obtained from reference TRBV5-1 and TRBJ2-7, is as follows: KAGVTQTPRYLIKTRGQQVTLSCSPISGHRSVSWYQQTPGQGLQFLFEYFSETQRNKGNFPGRFSGRQFSNSRSEMNVSTLELGDSALYLCASSFPPAGEWSYEQYFGPGTRLTVT.

This chain connects TRBV20-1 to TRBJ2-5; the D is unclear. Trimming stripped 3 bases from V and 1 base from J, with 12 bases between. Germline values: CDR1 DFQATT, CDR2 SNEGSKA (reference sequence). This CDR3 region has 14 residues. CDR3 sequence (DNA): TGCAGTGCTAGTTCTACTCTGGGCCAAGAGACCCAGTACTTC. It yields the protein CSASSTLGQETQYF.

This clonotype has at least ten counts. V and J are TRBV6-1 and TRBJ2-7; 16 bases map to TRBD2. The J segment lost 7 bases and the V segment lost 7 bases, leaving 10 bases of the junction unmatched. The germline CDR1 and CDR2 sequences are MNHNS and SASEGT. CDR3 length: 16 amino acids. CDR3 loop: CASTPGTSGRAREQYF. Written as DNA, the CDR3 is TGTGCCAGCACCCCCGGGACTAGCGGGAGGGCGAGAGAGCAGTACTTC.

This clonotype was seen repeatedly, ten times or more. The chain links TRBV6-1 to TRBJ1-4; 7 bases are shared with TRBD1. The CDR3 loop spans 13 amino acids. V was clipped by 6 bases and J by 8 bases; unmatched bases: 6. Germline V CDR1 and CDR2: MNHNS, SASEGT. The DNA of the CDR3 is TGTGCCAGCAGGGTAAACAGGGGAGAAAAACTGTTTTTT. This gives the protein CASRVNRGEKLFF.

The chain combines TRBV29-1 with TRBJ1-4, with D perhaps TRBD1 (6 bases). Germline values: CDR1 SQVTM, CDR2 ANQGSEA. CDR3 length equals 15 residues. The V and J ends lost 7 bases and 7 bases respectively, with 22 bases between them. CDR3 sequence: CSAGGSGAGSEKLFF. Written as DNA, the CDR3 is TGCAGCGCCGGGGGTTCGGGGGCCGGGAGTGAAAAACTGTTTTTT.

This clonotype was seen many times. The rearrangement joins TRBV5-4 to TRBJ2-1; D is ambiguous. V lost 9 bases to trimming and J lost 6 bases, with 10 bases between them. Germline assignment: CDR1 SGHNT and CDR2 YYREEE (reference sequence). The CDR3 contains 11 residues. The CDR3, as DNA: TGTGCCATCCCACTTGGCAATGAGCAGTTCTTC. This translates into CAIPLGNEQFF. The whole variable domain, filled in from reference TRBV5-4 and TRBJ2-1, reads ETGVTQSPTHLIKTRGQQVTLRCSSQSGHNTVSWYQQALGQGPQFIFQYYREEENGRGNFPPRFSGLQFPNYSSELNVNALELDDSALYLCAIPLGNEQFFGPGTRLTVL.

This clonotype was detected many times. The rearrangement joins TRBV28 to TRBJ1-6; no firm D call. V was cut by 3 bases and J by 9 bases, with 18 bases left in between. Germline V gives CDR1 MDHEN, CDR2 SYDVKM. This CDR3 spans 16 amino acids. CDR3 DNA sequence: TGTGCCAGCAGTTTCATGTTTAGGGAACGGGGTTCACCCCTCCACTTT. Translating it yields CASSFMFRERGSPLHF.